This entry concerns a single T cell receptor beta chain. The method was immunoSEQ multiplex PCR; TCRdb's version includes in-frame clones alone and lacks a portion of them. The sample comprises tens of thousands of clones, around 91% of which are singletons, and 7.2% rests with the top ten. The sample originates from a study of control samples from healthy donors and cancer patients. The sequence came from a man aged 45-65 years in good health. Sequencing input: blood.

The CDR3 DNA is TGTGCCAGCAGCTCATTAGGGGCCCGGACGAGCGAGCAGTTCTTC. This translates into CASSSLGARTSEQFF. The genes are TRBV5-5 and TRBJ2-1; a possible D gene is TRBD1 (5 bases). The germline CDR1 and CDR2 sequences are SGHKS and YYEKEE (reference sequence). This CDR3 is 15 amino acids long. Trimming stripped 3 bases from V and 10 bases from J, with 20 bases between.